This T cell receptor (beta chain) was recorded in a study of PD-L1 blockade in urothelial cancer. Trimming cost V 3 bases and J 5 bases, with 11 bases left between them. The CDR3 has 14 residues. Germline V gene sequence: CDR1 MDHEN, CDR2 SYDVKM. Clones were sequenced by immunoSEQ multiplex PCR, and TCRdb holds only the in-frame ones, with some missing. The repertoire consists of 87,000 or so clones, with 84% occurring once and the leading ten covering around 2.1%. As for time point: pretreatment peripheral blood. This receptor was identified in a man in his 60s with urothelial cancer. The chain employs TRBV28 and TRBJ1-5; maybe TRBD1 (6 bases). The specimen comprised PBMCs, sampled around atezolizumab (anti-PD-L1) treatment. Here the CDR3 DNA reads TGTGCCAGCAGTTTGGGGGGGCAGGATCAGCCCCAGCATTTT. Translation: CASSLGGQDQPQHF. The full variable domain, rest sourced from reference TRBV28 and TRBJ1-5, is DVKVTQSSRYLVKRTGEKVFLECVQDMDHENMFWYRQDPGLGLRLIYFSYDVKMKEKGDIPEGYSVSREKKERFSLILESASTNQTSMYLCASSLGGQDQPQHFGDGTRLSIL.